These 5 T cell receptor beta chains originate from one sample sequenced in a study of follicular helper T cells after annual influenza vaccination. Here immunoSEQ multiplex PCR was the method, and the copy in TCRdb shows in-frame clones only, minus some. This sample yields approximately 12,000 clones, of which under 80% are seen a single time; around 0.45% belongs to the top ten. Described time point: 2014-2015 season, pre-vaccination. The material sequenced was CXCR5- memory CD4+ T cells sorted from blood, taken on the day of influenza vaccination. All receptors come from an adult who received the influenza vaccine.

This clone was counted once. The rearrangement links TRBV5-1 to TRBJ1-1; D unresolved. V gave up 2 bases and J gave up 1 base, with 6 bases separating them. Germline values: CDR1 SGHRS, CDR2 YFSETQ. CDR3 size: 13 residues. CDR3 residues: CASSLTGNTEAFF. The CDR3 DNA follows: TGCGCCAGCAGCTTAACGGGGAACACTGAAGCTTTCTTT.

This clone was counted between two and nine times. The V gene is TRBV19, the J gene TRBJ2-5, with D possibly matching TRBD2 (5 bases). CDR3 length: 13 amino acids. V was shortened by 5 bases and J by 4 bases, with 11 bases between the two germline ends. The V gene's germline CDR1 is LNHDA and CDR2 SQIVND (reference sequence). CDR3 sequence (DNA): TGTGCCAGTAGTTCGGGGTTACTAGAGACCCAGTACTTC. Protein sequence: CASSSGLLETQYF.

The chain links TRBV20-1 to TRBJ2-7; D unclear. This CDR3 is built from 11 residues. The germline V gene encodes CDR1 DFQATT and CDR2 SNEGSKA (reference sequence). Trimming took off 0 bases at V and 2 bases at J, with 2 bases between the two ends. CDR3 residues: CSARETYEQYF. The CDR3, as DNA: TGCAGTGCTAGAGAAACCTACGAGCAGTACTTC.

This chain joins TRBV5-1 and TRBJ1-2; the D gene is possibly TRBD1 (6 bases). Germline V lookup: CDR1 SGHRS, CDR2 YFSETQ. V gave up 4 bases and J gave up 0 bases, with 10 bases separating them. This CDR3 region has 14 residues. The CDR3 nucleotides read TGCGCCAGCAGCCCCGGACAGACTAACTATGGCTACACCTTC. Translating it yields CASSPGQTNYGYTF.

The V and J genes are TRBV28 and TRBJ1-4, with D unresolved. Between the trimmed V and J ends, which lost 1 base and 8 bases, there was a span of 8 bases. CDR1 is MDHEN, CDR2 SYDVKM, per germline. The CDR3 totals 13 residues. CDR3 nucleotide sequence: TGTGCCAGCAGTTTATATGGGGAAGAAAAACTGTTTTTT. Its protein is CASSLYGEEKLFF.